The 5 T cell receptor beta chains presented below share a single source sample, sequenced in a study of blood T cell repertoires in COVID-19 (dated by TCRdb to about 2020). The library was built by means of the immunoSEQ multiplex PCR assay. TCRdb carries this immuneACCESS record with in-frame sequences only. Its versions omit some clonotypes, under half of them owing to an unresolved V gene in the studies checked, with the rest unexplained. Here the sample has 250,000 or so clones; approximately 82% occur a single time. Of the sample, over 1.5% is held by the ten largest clones. The source material was peripheral blood. Receptors were obtained from a woman older than 75 with acute or convalescent COVID-19.

The V and J genes are TRBV14 and TRBJ2-5, with D perhaps TRBD1 (6 bases). Trimming removed 1 base from V and 2 bases from J, with 17 bases in between. Germline lookup yields CDR1 SGHDN and CDR2 FVKESK. The CDR3 has 17 amino acids. The CDR3 loop reads CASSQATTGYWQETQYF. CDR3 sequence (DNA): TGTGCCAGCAGCCAAGCGACCACAGGGTATTGGCAAGAGACCCAGTACTTC.

This chain connects TRBV6-5 to TRBJ2-7; 9 bases line up with TRBD2. V lost 2 bases and J lost 2; bases outside the gene matches: 4. This CDR3 region has 15 residues. Germline CDR1 MNHEY, CDR2 SVGAGI. CDR3 sequence (DNA): TGTGCCAGCAGTTACGTGACTAGCGGAACCTACGAGCAGTACTTC. Protein: CASSYVTSGTYEQYF.

The DNA of the CDR3 is TGTGCCAGCAGTTACCCCCGACAGGGTGTTAATTCACCCCTCCACTTT. Translated, it gives CASSYPRQGVNSPLHF. V gene TRBV28 combines with J gene TRBJ1-6; 7 bases agree with TRBD1. Trimming cost V 4 bases and J 6 bases; bases outside gene matches: 9. Germline V lookup: CDR1 MDHEN, CDR2 SYDVKM. This CDR3 comprises 16 residues.

The rearrangement uses TRBV7-3 and TRBJ2-6, with 8 positions matching TRBD1. The CDR3 loop spans 17 amino acids. The V gene's germline CDR1 is SGHTA and CDR2 FQGTGA. V lost 7 bases to trimming and J lost 0 bases; unmatched junction nucleotides: 8. CDR3 bases: TGTGCCAGCACCAAACGGGACAGGAGCTCTGGGGCCAACGTCCTGACTTTC. Its translation: CASTKRDRSSGANVLTF.

This rearrangement joins TRBV24-1 to TRBJ2-3; 9 bases map to TRBD1. The CDR3 totals 17 residues. J was trimmed by 5 bases and V by 7 bases; bases with no gene match: 15. Per the germline V gene, CDR1 is KGHDR and CDR2 is SFDVKD. The CDR3 sequence: CATSGTGSGLAGDTQYF. Here the CDR3 DNA reads TGTGCCACCAGCGGGACAGGGAGCGGTTTAGCGGGAGATACGCAGTATTTT.